A single sample gave rise to the 20 T cell receptor beta chains below, sequenced in a study of blood T cell repertoires in COVID-19. TCRdb's table, derived via immunoSEQ multiplex PCR, lists solely in-frame clones and lacks some. The table records 150,000 to 200,000 clones, 80% of them present only once. The specimen was PBMCs or T cells enriched from blood (not recorded which). Every receptor here comes from a man aged 40-50 years who had recovered from COVID-19.

In this sample, this clone turned up a few times. The CDR3 loop is CASSATGQPNTEAFF. The CDR3 region has the DNA TGTGCCAGCAGCGCAACGGGACAACCGAACACTGAAGCTTTCTTT. The V gene is TRBV9, the J gene TRBJ1-1, with a tentative D call TRBD1 (6 bases). Germline V gives CDR1 SGDLS, CDR2 YYNGEE. This CDR3 region has 15 residues. V gave up 3 bases and J gave up 1 base, with 13 bases separating them. The whole variable domain, filled in from reference TRBV9 and TRBJ1-1, reads DSGVTQTPKHLITATGQRVTLRCSPRSGDLSVYWYQQSLDQGLQFLIQYYNGEERAKGNILERFSAQQFPDLHSELNLSSLELGDSALYFCASSATGQPNTEAFFGQGTRLTVV.

V is TRBV4-1 and J is TRBJ1-4, with TRBD1 matching over 8 bases. The CDR3 has 16 residues. In germline, CDR1 is MGHRA, CDR2 YSYEKL. J lost 8 bases, V lost 2 bases, and 10 bases had no gene match. The DNA of the CDR3 is TGCGCCAGCAGCCAACCGCCGGGACAGGACTGGGAAAAACTGTTTTTT. Protein product: CASSQPPGQDWEKLFF.

The chain combines TRBV6-1 with TRBJ1-3; TRBD1 agrees at 8 bases. Germline-derived CDR1 and CDR2 are MNHNS and SASEGT. The CDR3 spans 16 residues. V was clipped by 2 bases and J by 4 bases; unmatched bases: 7. CDR3 amino acids: CASSEFQGARGNTIYF. CDR3 nucleotides: TGTGCCAGCAGTGAATTTCAGGGGGCACGAGGAAACACCATATATTTT.

The chain employs TRBV6-5 and TRBJ2-1; tentative D call: TRBD1 (6 bases). Looked up from germline, CDR1 is MNHEY and CDR2 is SVGAGI. The germline V and J ends were trimmed by 6 bases and 8 bases, with 17 bases remaining between them. CDR3 length: 14 amino acids. CDR3 bases: TGTGCCAGCAGACCGGGACACCGAGGGGATGAGCAGTTCTTC. Its translation: CASRPGHRGDEQFF.

J is TRBJ2-1 and V is TRBV2; D perhaps matches TRBD2 (5 bases). The ends were cut back, 3 bases at V and 12 bases at J, with 21 bases in the middle. CDR1 and CDR2 from the germline V gene are SNHLY and FYNNEI. The CDR3 has 15 amino acids. The CDR3 spells CASSEAKGSRLGQFF. CDR3 bases: TGTGCCAGCAGTGAGGCGAAAGGGAGTCGGTTGGGGCAGTTCTTC. Based on the CDR3 plus reference TRBV2 and TRBJ2-1, the full variable domain is EPEVTQTPSHQVTQMGQEVILRCVPISNHLYFYWYRQILGQKVEFLVSFYNNEISEKSEIFDDQFSVERPDGSNFTLKIRSTKLEDSAMYFCASSEAKGSRLGQFFGPGTRLTVL.

This rearrangement joins TRBV6-1 to TRBJ2-5; D possibly corresponds to TRBD2 (6 bases). Germline V lookup: CDR1 MNHNS, CDR2 SASEGT. Between the trimmed V and J ends, which lost 0 bases and 6 bases, there was a span of 11 bases. This CDR3 region has 14 residues. The CDR3, as DNA: TGTGCCAGCAGTGAAGCGCTACTAGCAAAGACCCAGTACTTC. This translates into CASSEALLAKTQYF.

This sequence joins TRBV27 and TRBJ1-1, with TRBD1 identical over 8 bases. The length of the CDR3 is 14 residues. J gave up 2 bases and V 7 bases, and 6 bases lay outside the gene matches. The germline V gene encodes CDR1 MNHEY and CDR2 SMNVEV (reference sequence). For the CDR3, the DNA is TGTGCCAGCATGAAATCAGGGGGCAACACTGAAGCTTTCTTT. Protein: CASMKSGGNTEAFF.

CDR3 loop: CASIDSGGTETQYF. CDR3 sequence (DNA): TGTGCCAGCATCGATAGCGGGGGTACAGAGACCCAGTACTTC. The V call is TRBV3-1 (or the pseudogene TRBV3-2), the J call TRBJ2-5; 9 bases are a match to TRBD2. The junction had 7 bases not matched to a gene; V was cut back by 7 bases and J by 4 bases. CDR1 is LGHDT, CDR2 YNNKEL, per germline (reference sequence). The CDR3 runs 14 residues.

The genes are TRBV5-4 and TRBJ2-1; unclear D gene. Germline V gene data show CDR1 as SGHNT and CDR2 as YYREEE (reference sequence). CDR3 length: 15 residues. V dropped 4 bases and J dropped 0 bases, with 11 bases sitting between them. This CDR3 reads CASSRERSSYNEQFF. CDR3 DNA: TGTGCCAGCAGCCGCGAACGGAGCTCCTACAATGAGCAGTTCTTC.

V gene TRBV27 combines with J gene TRBJ1-2; TRBD1 is a possible D gene (6 bases). Trimming removed 3 bases from V and 2 bases from J, with 10 bases in between. CDR1 MNHEY and CDR2 SMNVEV come from the germline V gene (reference sequence). The CDR3 is made up of 14 amino acids. The DNA of the CDR3 is TGTGCCAGCAGTTTCGGCAGGGGAAACTATGGCTACACCTTC. It encodes CASSFGRGNYGYTF.

V gene TRBV12-5 combines with J gene TRBJ2-2; 12 bases align to TRBD2. The germline V gene has CDR1 LGHNT and CDR2 FRNRAP. CDR3 length: 16 amino acids. J gave up 3 bases and V 3 bases, and 2 bases lay outside the gene matches. The CDR3 loop reads CASGLLAGGHTGELFF. The CDR3 region has the DNA TGTGCTAGTGGTTTACTAGCGGGGGGTCACACCGGGGAGCTGTTTTTT.

The chain combines TRBV11-2 with TRBJ2-4; tentatively, D is TRBD1 (6 bases). Germline V gene sequence: CDR1 SGHAT, CDR2 FQNNGV. The CDR3 length is 16 residues. Between the trimmed V and J ends, which lost 5 bases and 1 base, there was a span of 15 bases. The CDR3 loop reads CASSPIVGGAKNIQYF. CDR3 nucleotides: TGTGCCAGCAGCCCTATAGTAGGGGGTGCCAAAAACATTCAGTACTTC. The full variable domain, in which reference TRBV11-2 and TRBJ2-4 provide the parts outside the CDR3, is EAGVAQSPRYKIIEKRQSVAFWCNPISGHATLYWYQQILGQGPKLLIQFQNNGVVDDSQLPKDRFSAERLKGVDSTLKIQPAKLEDSAVYLCASSPIVGGAKNIQYFGAGTRLSVL.

V gene TRBV7-8 combines with J gene TRBJ2-7; the D gene is possibly TRBD2 (7 bases). Germline CDR1 and CDR2: SGHVS and FQNEAQ. The CDR3 sequence is 16 residues long. V was shortened by 5 bases and J by 3 bases, with 20 bases between the two germline ends. CDR3 region: CASSPNGGQAFYEQYF. The CDR3 DNA reads as TGTGCCAGCAGCCCGAACGGGGGGCAAGCGTTCTACGAGCAGTACTTC.

The chain carries TRBV7-6 and TRBJ1-3; 9 bases agree with TRBD1. The CDR3 is 17 residues long. The V segment lost 3 bases and the J segment 3 bases; nucleotides outside the gene matches: 9. Germline values: CDR1 SGHVS, CDR2 FNYEAQ. Written as DNA, the CDR3 is TGTGCCAGCAGCTTCGTCTTACAGGGGGCGGATGGAAACACCATATATTTT. Protein product: CASSFVLQGADGNTIYF.

This sequence joins TRBV6-5 and TRBJ2-2; no clear D gene. The CDR3 runs to 12 residues. Germline-derived CDR1 and CDR2 are MNHEY and SVGAGI. V was pared by 8 bases and J by 5 bases, with 9 bases between. CDR3 sequence (DNA): TGTGCCAGCGGTTTCTTAACCGGGGAGCTGTTTTTT. It specifies CASGFLTGELFF.

As for this clone: The junction departs from the called germline gene at one end, perhaps through a read error. This rearrangement joins TRBV4-1 to TRBJ1-4; TRBD1 matches 10 bases. The CDR3 consists of 17 residues. Germline CDR1 reads MGHRA; CDR2 reads YSYEKL. The chain's CDR3 is CASNQGDRGRGGEKLFF. CDR3 in DNA: TGCGCCAGCAACCAAGGGGACAGGGGCAGAGGTGGTGAAAAACTGTTTTTT.

The V and J genes are TRBV11-1 and TRBJ1-2; no clear D. The V end was cut by 8 bases, the J end by 8 bases, with 3 bases between. The CDR3 runs to 8 residues. Germline V CDR1 and CDR2: SGHAT, FQDESV (reference sequence). The CDR3 DNA follows: TGTGCCAGCGTAGGCTACACCTTC. Amino acid sequence: CASVGYTF.

V is TRBV3-1 (or the pseudogene TRBV3-2) and J is TRBJ1-6, with TRBD1 identical over 8 bases. Trimming cost V 1 base and J 9 bases; bases outside gene matches: 11. The CDR3 is made up of 17 amino acids. Germline V gene data show CDR1 as LGHDT and CDR2 as YNNKEL (reference sequence). The DNA for the CDR3 is TGTGCCAGCAGCCAAGGTGCGCCGGGACAGGCAGGTTCACCCCTCCACTTT. Its translation: CASSQGAPGQAGSPLHF.

Here the CDR3 reads CASSLLTVMNTEAFF. CDR3 bases: TGTGCCAGCAGCCTCCTAACAGTCATGAACACTGAAGCTTTCTTT. The chain links TRBV7-3 to TRBJ1-1, with no clear D. The CDR3 contains 15 residues. Germline CDR1 is SGHTA and CDR2 is FQGTGA. The ends were cut back, 5 bases at V and 0 bases at J, with 13 bases in the middle.

The CDR3 sequence: CASRGRTSGTDTQYF. The CDR3 DNA reads TGTGCCAGCAGGGGTCGGACTAGCGGCACAGATACGCAGTATTTT. V usage is TRBV11-1 and J usage is TRBJ2-3, with 9 bases fitting TRBD2. V shed 6 bases and J 1 base; nucleotides not matched to a gene: 5. The CDR3 has 15 residues. Germline CDR1 reads SGHAT; CDR2 reads FQDESV (reference sequence).